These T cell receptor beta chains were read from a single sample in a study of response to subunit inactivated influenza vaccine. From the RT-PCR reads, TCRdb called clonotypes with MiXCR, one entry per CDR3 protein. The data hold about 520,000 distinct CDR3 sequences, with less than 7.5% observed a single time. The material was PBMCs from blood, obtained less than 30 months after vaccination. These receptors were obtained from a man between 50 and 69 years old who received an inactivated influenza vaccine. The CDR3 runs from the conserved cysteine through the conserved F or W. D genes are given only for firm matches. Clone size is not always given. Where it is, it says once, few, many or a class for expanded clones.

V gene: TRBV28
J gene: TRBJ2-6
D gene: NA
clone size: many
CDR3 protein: CASGGTAPSGANVLTF
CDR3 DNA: TGTGCCAGCGGAGGGACAGCCCCCTCTGGGGCCAACGTCCTGACTTTC

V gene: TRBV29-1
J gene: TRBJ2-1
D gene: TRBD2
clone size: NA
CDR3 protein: CSVQREVGNEQFF
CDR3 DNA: TGCAGCGTTCAGCGGGAGGTAGGGAATGAGCAGTTCTTC

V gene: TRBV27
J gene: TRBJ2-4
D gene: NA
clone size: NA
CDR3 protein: CASSPYSTLAKNIQYF
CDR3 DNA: TGTGCCAGCAGTCCCTACAGTACTCTAGCCAAAAACATTCAGTACTTC

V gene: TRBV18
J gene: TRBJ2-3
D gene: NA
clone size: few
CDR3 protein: CASSPGNSRTDTQYF
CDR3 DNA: TGTGCCAGCTCACCGGGAAATTCCCGGACAGATACGCAGTATTTT

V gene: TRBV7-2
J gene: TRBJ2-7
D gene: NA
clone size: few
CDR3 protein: CASSSPDSYEQYF
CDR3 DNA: TGTGCCAGCAGCTCCCCGGACAGCTACGAGCAGTACTTC

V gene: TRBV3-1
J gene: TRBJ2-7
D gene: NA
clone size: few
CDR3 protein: CASSQDAGPYSYEQYF
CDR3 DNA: TGTGCCAGCAGCCAAGACGCAGGACCCTACTCCTACGAGCAGTACTTC

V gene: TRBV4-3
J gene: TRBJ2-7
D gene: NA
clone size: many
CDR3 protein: CASSHGHYEQYF
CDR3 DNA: TGCGCCAGCAGCCACGGACATTACGAGCAGTACTTC

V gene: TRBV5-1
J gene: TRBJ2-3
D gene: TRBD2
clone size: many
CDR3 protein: CASSSRRGGTDTQYF
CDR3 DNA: TGCGCCAGCTCATCTCGGCGGGGGGGCACAGATACGCAGTATTTT

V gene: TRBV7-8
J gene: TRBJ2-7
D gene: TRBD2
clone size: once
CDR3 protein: CGSSRDYGDEQYF
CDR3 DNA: TGTGGCAGCAGCCGGGACTACGGGGACGAGCAGTACTTC

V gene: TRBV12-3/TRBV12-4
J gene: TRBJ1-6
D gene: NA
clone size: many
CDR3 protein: CASSLTNSPLHF
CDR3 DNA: TGTGCCAGCAGTTTAACGAATTCACCCCTCCACTTT

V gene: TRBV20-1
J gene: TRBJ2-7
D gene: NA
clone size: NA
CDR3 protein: CSVLGVPNQQDYEQYF
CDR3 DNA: TGCAGTGTGCTTGGGGTCCCGAACCAGCAGGACTACGAGCAGTACTTC

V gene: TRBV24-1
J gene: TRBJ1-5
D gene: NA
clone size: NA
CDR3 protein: CATSDLPNQPQHF
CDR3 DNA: TGTGCCACCAGTGATTTGCCCAATCAGCCCCAGCATTTT

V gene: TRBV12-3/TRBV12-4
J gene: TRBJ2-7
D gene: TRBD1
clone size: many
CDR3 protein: CASSLAPGTGAEQYF
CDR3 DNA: TGTGCCAGCAGTTTAGCGCCGGGGACAGGGGCCGAGCAGTACTTC

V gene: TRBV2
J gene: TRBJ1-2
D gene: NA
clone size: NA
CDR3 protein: CATTERGYYGYTF
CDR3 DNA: TGTGCCACTACGGAGCGGGGGTACTATGGCTACACCTTC

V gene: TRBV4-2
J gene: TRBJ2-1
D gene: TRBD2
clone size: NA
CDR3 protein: CASSPEGRLAGNYNEQFF
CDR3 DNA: TGTGCCAGCAGCCCCGAAGGGAGGCTAGCGGGAAATTACAATGAGCAGTTCTTC

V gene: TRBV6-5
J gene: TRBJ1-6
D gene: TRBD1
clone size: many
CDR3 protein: CASSYTGGTSPLHF
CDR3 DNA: TGTGCCAGCAGTTATACAGGGGGGACTTCACCCCTCCACTTT

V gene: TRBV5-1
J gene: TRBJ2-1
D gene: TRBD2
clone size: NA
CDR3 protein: CASSLGGLAVNNEQFF
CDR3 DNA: TGCGCCAGCAGCTTGGGCGGACTAGCGGTAAACAATGAGCAGTTCTTC

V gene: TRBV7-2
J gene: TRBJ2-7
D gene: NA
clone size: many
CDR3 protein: CASSSGAGEQYF
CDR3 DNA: TGTGCCAGCAGCTCGGGGGCGGGCGAGCAGTACTTC

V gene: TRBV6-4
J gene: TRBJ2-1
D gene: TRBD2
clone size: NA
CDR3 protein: CASSGTSGGEQFF
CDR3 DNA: TGTGCCAGCAGTGGGACTAGCGGGGGAGAGCAGTTCTTC

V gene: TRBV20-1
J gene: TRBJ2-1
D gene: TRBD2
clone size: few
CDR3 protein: CSATGTSGTSIYNEQFF
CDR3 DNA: TGCAGTGCCACCGGGACTAGCGGGACCTCCATCTACAATGAGCAGTTCTTC

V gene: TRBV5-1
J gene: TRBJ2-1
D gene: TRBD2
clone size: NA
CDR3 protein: CASSPGTSGGGEQFF
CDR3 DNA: TGCGCCAGCAGTCCCGGGACTAGCGGGGGGGGAGAGCAGTTCTTC

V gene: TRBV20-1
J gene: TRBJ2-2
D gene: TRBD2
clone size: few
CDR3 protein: CSARWREGTNTGELFF
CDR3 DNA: TGCAGTGCTAGATGGCGGGAGGGTACGAACACCGGGGAGCTGTTTTTT

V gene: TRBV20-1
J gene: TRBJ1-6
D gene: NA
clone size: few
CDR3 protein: CSARERDSPLHF
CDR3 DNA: TGCAGTGCGAGAGAGAGGGATTCACCCCTCCACTTT

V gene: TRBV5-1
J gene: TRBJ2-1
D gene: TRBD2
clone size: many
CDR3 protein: CASSLGLAGGYNEQFF
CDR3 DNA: TGCGCCAGCAGCTTGGGGCTAGCGGGAGGTTACAATGAGCAGTTCTTC

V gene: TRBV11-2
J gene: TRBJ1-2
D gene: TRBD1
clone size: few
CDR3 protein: CASSVDRGVGYTF
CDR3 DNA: TGTGCCAGCAGCGTGGACAGGGGGGTTGGCTACACCTTC

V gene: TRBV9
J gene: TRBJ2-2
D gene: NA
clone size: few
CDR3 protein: CASSVGYGELFF
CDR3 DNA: TGTGCCAGCAGCGTAGGATACGGGGAGCTGTTTTTT

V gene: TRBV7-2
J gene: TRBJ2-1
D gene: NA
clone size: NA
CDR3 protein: CASSLVFQRDNLFF
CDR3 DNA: TGTGCCAGCAGCTTAGTATTCCAGCGGGACAACCTGTTCTTC

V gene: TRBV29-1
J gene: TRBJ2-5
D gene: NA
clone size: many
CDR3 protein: CSVEKTDPRTQYF
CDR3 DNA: TGCAGCGTCGAAAAGACAGACCCTAGGACCCAGTACTTC

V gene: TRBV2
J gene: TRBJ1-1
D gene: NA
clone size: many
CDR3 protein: CASRDGGPTEAFF
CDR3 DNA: TGTGCCAGCAGGGATGGAGGGCCGACTGAAGCTTTCTTT

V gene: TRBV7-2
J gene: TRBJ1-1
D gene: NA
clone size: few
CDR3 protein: CASSTGMMNTEAFF
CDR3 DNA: TGTGCCAGCAGCACAGGGATGATGAACACTGAAGCTTTCTTT

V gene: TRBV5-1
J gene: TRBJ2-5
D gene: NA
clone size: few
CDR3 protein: CASSSSGATQETQYF
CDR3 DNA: TGCGCCAGCAGCTCATCGGGGGCTACCCAAGAGACCCAGTACTTC

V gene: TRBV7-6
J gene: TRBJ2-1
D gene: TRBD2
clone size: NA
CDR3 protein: CASSLRLAGPSTYNEQFF
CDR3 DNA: TGTGCCAGCAGCTTACGGCTAGCGGGGCCATCGACTTACAATGAGCAGTTCTTC

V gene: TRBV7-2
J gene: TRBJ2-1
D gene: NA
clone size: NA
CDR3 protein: CASSLDLALYNEQFF
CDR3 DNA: TGTGCCAGCAGCTTAGATCTAGCACTTTACAATGAGCAGTTCTTC

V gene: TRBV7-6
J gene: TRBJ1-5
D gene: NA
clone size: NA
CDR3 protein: CASSADTIEPQHF
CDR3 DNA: TGTGCCAGCAGCGCGGACACCATCGAGCCCCAGCATTTT

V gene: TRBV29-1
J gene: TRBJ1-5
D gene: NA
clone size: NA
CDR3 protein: CSVGTERNQPQHF
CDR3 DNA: TGCAGCGTTGGGACAGAGAGAAATCAGCCCCAGCATTTT

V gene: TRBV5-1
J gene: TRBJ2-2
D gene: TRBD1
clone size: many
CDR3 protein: CASTGTANTGELFF
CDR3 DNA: TGCGCCAGTACCGGGACAGCGAACACCGGGGAGCTGTTTTTT

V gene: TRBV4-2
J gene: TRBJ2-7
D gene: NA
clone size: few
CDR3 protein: CASSQDVGSTSYEQYF
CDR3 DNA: TGTGCCAGCAGCCAAGATGTGGGGTCGACGTCCTACGAGCAGTACTTC

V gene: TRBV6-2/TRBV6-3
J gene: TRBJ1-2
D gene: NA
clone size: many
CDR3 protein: CASREKGLGGYTF
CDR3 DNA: TGTGCCAGCAGGGAAAAGGGACTCGGTGGCTACACCTTC

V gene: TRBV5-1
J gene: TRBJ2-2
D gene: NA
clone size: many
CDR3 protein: CASSRGVSGELFF
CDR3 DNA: TGCGCCAGCAGCCGAGGGGTCTCCGGGGAGCTGTTTTTT

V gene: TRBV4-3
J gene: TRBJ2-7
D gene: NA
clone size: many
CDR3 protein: CASSQVAYYEQYF
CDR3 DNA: TGCGCCAGCAGCCAAGTGGCGTACTACGAGCAGTACTTC

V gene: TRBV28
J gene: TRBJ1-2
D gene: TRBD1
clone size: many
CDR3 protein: CASSFARGYGYTF
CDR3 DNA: TGTGCCAGCAGTTTCGCCAGGGGGTACGGCTACACCTTC

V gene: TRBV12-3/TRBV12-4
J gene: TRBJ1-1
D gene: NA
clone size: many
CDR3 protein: CASSFGRPAEAFF
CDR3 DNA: TGTGCCAGCAGTTTCGGACGACCGGCTGAAGCTTTCTTT